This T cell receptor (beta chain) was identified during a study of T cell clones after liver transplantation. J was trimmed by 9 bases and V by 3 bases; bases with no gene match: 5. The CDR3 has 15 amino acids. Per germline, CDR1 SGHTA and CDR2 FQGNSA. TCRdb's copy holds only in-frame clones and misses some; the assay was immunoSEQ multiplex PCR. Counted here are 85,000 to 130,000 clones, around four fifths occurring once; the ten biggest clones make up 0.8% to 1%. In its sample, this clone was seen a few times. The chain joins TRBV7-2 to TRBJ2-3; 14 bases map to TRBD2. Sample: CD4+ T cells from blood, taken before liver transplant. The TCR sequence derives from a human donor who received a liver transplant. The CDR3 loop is CASSFSGTSGGTQYF. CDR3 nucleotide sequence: TGTGCCAGCAGCTTCTCCGGGACTAGCGGGGGCACGCAGTATTTT.